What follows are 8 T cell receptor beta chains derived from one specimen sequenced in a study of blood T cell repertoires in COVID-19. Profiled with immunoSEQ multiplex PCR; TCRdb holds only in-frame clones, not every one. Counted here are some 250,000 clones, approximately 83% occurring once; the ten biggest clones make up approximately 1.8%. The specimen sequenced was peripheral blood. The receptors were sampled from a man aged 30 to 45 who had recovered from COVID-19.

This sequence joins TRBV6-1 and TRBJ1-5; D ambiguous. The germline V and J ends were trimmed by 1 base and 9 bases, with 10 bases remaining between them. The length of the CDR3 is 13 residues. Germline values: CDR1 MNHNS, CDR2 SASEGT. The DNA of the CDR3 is TGTGCCAGCAGTGAAGGCGGATTGGCGCCCCAGCATTTT. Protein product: CASSEGGLAPQHF.

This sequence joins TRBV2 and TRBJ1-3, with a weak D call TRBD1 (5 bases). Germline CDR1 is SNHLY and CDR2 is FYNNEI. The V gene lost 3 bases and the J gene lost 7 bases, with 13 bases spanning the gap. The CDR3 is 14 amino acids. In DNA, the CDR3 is TGTGCCAGCAGTGATAGGTCAGGGATCAACACCATATATTTT. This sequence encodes CASSDRSGINTIYF.

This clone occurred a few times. In DNA form, the CDR3 reads TGTGCCAGCAGATCCGGGGGGGGTAGGGCAGATACGCAGTATTTT. It codes for CASRSGGGRADTQYF. This rearrangement joins TRBV28 to TRBJ2-3; 8 bases line up with TRBD2. This CDR3 region has 15 residues. Unmatched junction bases numbered 9, after V lost 6 bases and J lost 4 bases. Germline V lookup: CDR1 MDHEN, CDR2 SYDVKM.

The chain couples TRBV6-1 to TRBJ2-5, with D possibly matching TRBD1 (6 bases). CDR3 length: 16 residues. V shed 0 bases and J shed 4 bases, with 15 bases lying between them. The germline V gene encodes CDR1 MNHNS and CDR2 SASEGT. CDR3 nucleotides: TGTGCCAGCAGTGAAGCGTTCTCCAGGGGTGGAGAGACCCAGTACTTC. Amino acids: CASSEAFSRGGETQYF.

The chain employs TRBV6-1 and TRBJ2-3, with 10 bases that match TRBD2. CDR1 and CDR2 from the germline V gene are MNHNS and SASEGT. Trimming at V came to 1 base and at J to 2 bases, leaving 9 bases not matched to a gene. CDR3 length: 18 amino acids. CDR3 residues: CASSEETRTSGLTDTQYF. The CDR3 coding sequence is TGTGCCAGCAGTGAAGAAACCCGGACTAGCGGCCTCACAGATACGCAGTATTTT.

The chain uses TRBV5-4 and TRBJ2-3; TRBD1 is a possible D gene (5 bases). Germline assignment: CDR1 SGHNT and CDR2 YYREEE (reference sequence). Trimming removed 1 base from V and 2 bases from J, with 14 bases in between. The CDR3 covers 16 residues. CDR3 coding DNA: TGTGCCAGCAGCTTGAAATTGCAGGGATTCACAGATACGCAGTATTTT. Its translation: CASSLKLQGFTDTQYF.

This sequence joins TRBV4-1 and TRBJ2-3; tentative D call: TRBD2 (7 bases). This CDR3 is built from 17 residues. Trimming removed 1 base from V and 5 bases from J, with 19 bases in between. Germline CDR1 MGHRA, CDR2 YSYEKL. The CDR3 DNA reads TGCGCCAGCAGCCAAGGTGTCCTCGGGGGGCTGCAAGATACGCAGTATTTT. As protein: CASSQGVLGGLQDTQYF.

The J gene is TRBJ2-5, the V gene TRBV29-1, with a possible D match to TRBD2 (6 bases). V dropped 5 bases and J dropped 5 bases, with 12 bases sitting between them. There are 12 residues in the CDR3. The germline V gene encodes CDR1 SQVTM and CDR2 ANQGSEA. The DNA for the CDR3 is TGCAGCGTTACCGGGAGTTGGGAGACCCAGTACTTC. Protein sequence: CSVTGSWETQYF.